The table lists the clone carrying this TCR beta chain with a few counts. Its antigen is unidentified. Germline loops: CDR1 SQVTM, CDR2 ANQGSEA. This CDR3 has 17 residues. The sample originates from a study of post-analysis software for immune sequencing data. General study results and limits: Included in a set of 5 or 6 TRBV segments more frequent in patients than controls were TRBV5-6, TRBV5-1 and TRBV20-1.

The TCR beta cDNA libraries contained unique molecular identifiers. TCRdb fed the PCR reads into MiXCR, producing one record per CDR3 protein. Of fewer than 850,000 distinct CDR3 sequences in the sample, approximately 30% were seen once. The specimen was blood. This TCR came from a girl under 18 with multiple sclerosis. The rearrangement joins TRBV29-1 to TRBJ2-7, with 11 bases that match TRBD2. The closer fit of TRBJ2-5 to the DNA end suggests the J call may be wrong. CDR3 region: CSVEEPVAGGPRETQYF. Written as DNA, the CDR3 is TGCAGCGTTGAAGAGCCGGTAGCGGGAGGGCCGAGGGAGACCCAGTACTTC.